The following is a TCR beta chain sequence with its context. The data are from a study of blood T cell repertoires in COVID-19. The ends were cut back, 4 bases at V and 5 bases at J, with 19 bases in the middle. This CDR3 spans 16 amino acids. Per the germline V gene, CDR1 is SGDLS and CDR2 is YYNGEE. Some clones are missing from TCRdb's copy, which holds only in-frame ones; the method was immunoSEQ multiplex PCR. The table shows tens of thousands of clones, with nearly 90% occurring only once. This rearrangement joins TRBV9 to TRBJ2-1; tentative D call: TRBD2 (6 bases). This clonotype was obtained from a man between 45 and 60 years old with acute or convalescent COVID-19. The specimen was peripheral blood. CDR3 sequence: CASSPPDGRFHNEQFF. Written as DNA, the CDR3 is TGTGCCAGCAGCCCCCCCGACGGGAGATTTCACAATGAGCAGTTCTTC.